A single sample gave rise to the 28 T cell receptor beta chains below, sequenced in a study of blood T cell repertoires in COVID-19. The data were produced by immunoSEQ multiplex PCR, yet TCRdb's version contains in-frame clones alone and is incomplete. The table lists around 55,000 clones, around 83% of them singletons, with 5.9% in the top ten. Sequenced material: peripheral blood. These receptors came from a human donor in a cohort sampled during active or convalescent COVID-19.

This clone was seen just once. The chain joins TRBV2 to TRBJ1-3, with D perhaps TRBD1 (5 bases). Germline CDR1 SNHLY, CDR2 FYNNEI. The CDR3 covers 14 residues. With 5 bases removed from V and 4 bases from J, the gap between germline ends came to 12 bases. The CDR3 is CASSPSGFGNTIYF. The CDR3 DNA reads as TGTGCCAGCAGTCCCTCAGGGTTCGGAAACACCATATATTTT.

The genes are TRBV5-1 and TRBJ1-2, with no clear D. Trimming stripped 2 bases from V and 2 bases from J, with 16 bases between. Germline V lookup: CDR1 SGHRS, CDR2 YFSETQ. This CDR3 is 16 amino acids long. The CDR3 spells CASSLGGANLNYGYTF. The CDR3, as DNA: TGCGCCAGCAGCTTAGGTGGAGCAAACCTCAACTATGGCTACACCTTC.

The chain's CDR3 is CASSAGQGQETQYF. In DNA, the CDR3 is TGTGCCAGTAGTGCCGGACAGGGCCAAGAGACCCAGTACTTC. The gene calls are TRBV19 and TRBJ2-5; 8 nucleotides align to TRBD1. This CDR3 region has 14 residues. Germline CDR1 reads LNHDA; CDR2 reads SQIVND (reference sequence). After removal of 5 bases from V and 1 base from J, the junction contained 3 bases not matched to a gene.

The chain has TRBV19 and TRBJ2-7; 7 bases are shared with TRBD2. The CDR3 consists of 16 residues. V gave up 3 bases and J gave up 2 bases; unmatched junction bases: 10. Germline-derived CDR1 and CDR2 are LNHDA and SQIVND (reference sequence). The CDR3 loop is CASSIGLGGSPYEQYF. The CDR3 DNA reads as TGTGCCAGTAGTATTGGGCTTGGCGGGAGCCCCTACGAGCAGTACTTC.

This rearrangement joins TRBV5-5 to TRBJ1-2; 8 bases are shared with TRBD1. The J segment lost 2 bases and the V segment lost 4 bases, leaving 10 bases of the junction unmatched. Germline CDR1 SGHKS, CDR2 YYEKEE (reference sequence). CDR3 size: 16 residues. This CDR3 reads CASSGGVQGVNYGYTF. The CDR3 DNA sequence: TGTGCCAGCAGCGGCGGGGTACAGGGGGTGAACTATGGCTACACCTTC. The full variable domain, completed using reference TRBV5-5 and TRBJ1-2, is DAGVTQSPTHLIKTRGQQVTLRCSPISGHKSVSWYQQVLGQGPQFIFQYYEKEERGRGNFPDRFSARQFPNYSSELNVNALLLGDSALYLCASSGGVQGVNYGYTFGSGTRLTVV.

The V call is TRBV6-2 or TRBV6-3, the J call TRBJ2-5; a weak D match, TRBD1 (6 bases). Germline CDR1 reads MNHEY; CDR2 reads SVGEGT. This CDR3 is 11 amino acids long. Between the trimmed V and J ends, which lost 5 bases and 9 bases, there was a span of 10 bases. CDR3 nucleotides: TGTGCCAGCAGTACTTACAGGGCCCAGTACTTC. Translation: CASSTYRAQYF.

The genes are TRBV6-7 and TRBJ2-1; D perhaps matches TRBD2 (5 bases). TRBV6-7 is annotated as an ORF whose role is uncertain. Trimming took off 4 bases at V and 6 bases at J, with 13 bases between the two ends. The CDR3 sequence is 14 residues long. Here the CDR3 reads CASSSTSSSNEQFF. The CDR3 bases are TGTGCCAGCAGTTCCACTAGTTCAAGCAATGAGCAGTTCTTC.

J is TRBJ2-5 and V is TRBV19, with D maybe TRBD1 (6 bases). This CDR3 contains 14 residues. CDR1 is LNHDA, CDR2 SQIVND, per germline (reference sequence). Trimming took off 5 bases at V and 4 bases at J, with 14 bases between the two ends. The chain's CDR3 is CASSSTTGRETQYF. Written as DNA, the CDR3 is TGTGCCAGTAGTTCAACGACAGGTCGAGAGACCCAGTACTTC.

This clone was picked up one time. J is TRBJ2-1 and V is TRBV7-9; unclear D gene. Trimming left V 4 bases short and J 6 bases short, with 10 bases between. CDR3 length equals 13 residues. Germline V gene data show CDR1 as SEHNR and CDR2 as FQNEAQ (reference sequence). CDR3 nucleotides: TGTGCCAGCAGCTCCCGCGGCATCAATGAGCAGTTCTTC. The encoded protein is CASSSRGINEQFF.

This chain links TRBV14 with TRBJ2-1; D is uncertain. Germline assignment: CDR1 SGHDN and CDR2 FVKESK. The V and J ends lost 2 bases and 4 bases respectively, with 9 bases between them. The CDR3 covers 14 residues. The CDR3 protein is CASSQSNSYNEQFF. The CDR3 DNA is TGTGCCAGCAGCCAATCGAACAGTTACAATGAGCAGTTCTTC.

The genes are TRBV4-3 and TRBJ2-1; D may be TRBD2 (7 bases). Germline V gene lookup returns CDR1 LGHNA and CDR2 YSLEER. The CDR3 is 14 residues long. V lost 4 bases and J lost 8, with 15 bases in between. The CDR3 is CASSLARGGDEQFF. The CDR3 region has the DNA TGCGCCAGCAGCCTAGCGAGGGGGGGCGATGAGCAGTTCTTC.

The V gene is TRBV6-5, the J gene TRBJ1-1; D gene uncertain. V was cut by 6 bases and J by 6 bases, with 8 bases left in between. The CDR3 extends over 11 amino acids. Germline CDR1 is MNHEY and CDR2 is SVGAGI. The CDR3 DNA follows: TGTGCCAGCAGGCTAATCTCTGAAGCTTTCTTT. It yields the protein CASRLISEAFF.

The chain couples TRBV5-6 to TRBJ2-6; D uncertain. V lost 5 bases, J lost 1 base, and 4 bases lay in between. Germline V CDR1 and CDR2: SGHDT, YYEEEE. This CDR3 has 13 amino acids. The CDR3 sequence is CASRTSGANVLTF. In nucleotides, the CDR3 is TGTGCCAGCAGGACATCTGGGGCCAACGTCCTGACTTTC.

This chain connects TRBV6-5 to TRBJ1-5, with D uncertain. The germline gives CDR1 MNHEY, CDR2 SVGAGI. V lost 0 bases, J lost 4 bases, and 10 bases lay in between. CDR3 size: 15 residues. CDR3 amino acids: CASSYSSAANQPQHF. For the CDR3, the DNA is TGTGCCAGCAGTTACTCGTCGGCGGCTAATCAGCCCCAGCATTTT.

The chain uses TRBV18 and TRBJ2-7; D possibly corresponds to TRBD1 (6 bases). The CDR3 spans 13 residues. The V end was cut by 3 bases, the J end by 4 bases, with 10 bases between. The V gene's germline CDR1 is KGHSH and CDR2 LQKENI. The CDR3, as DNA: TGTGCCAGCTCACCGCAGGGGCCATACGAGCAGTACTTC. Amino acid sequence: CASSPQGPYEQYF.

This chain uses TRBV7-2 with TRBJ2-1; 9 positions match TRBD2. This CDR3 is 14 amino acids long. Germline CDR1 reads SGHTA; CDR2 reads FQGNSA. Germline trimming cut 8 bases from V and 5 bases from J; bases unmatched to any gene: 7. The CDR3 bases are TGTGCCAGCGGTCCTAGCGGGGTAAACAATGAGCAGTTCTTC. Translation: CASGPSGVNNEQFF. Full variable domain (missing parts from reference TRBV7-2 and TRBJ2-1): GAGVSQSPSNKVTEKGKDVELRCDPISGHTALYWYRQSLGQGLEFLIYFQGNSAPDKSGLPSDRFSAERTGGSVSTLTIQRTQQEDSAVYLCASGPSGVNNEQFFGPGTRLTVL.

This clone appeared a few times. The chain employs TRBV6-5 and TRBJ2-3, with 12 bases identical to TRBD2. Germline-derived CDR1 and CDR2 are MNHEY and SVGAGI. The CDR3 spans 15 residues. Germline trimming cut 4 bases from V and 6 bases from J; bases unmatched to any gene: 5. CDR3 DNA sequence: TGTGCCAGCAGTTCCGTGACTAGCGGGGGTGATACGCAGTATTTT. Translation: CASSSVTSGGDTQYF.

V and J are TRBV4-3 and TRBJ2-6; a weak D match, TRBD1 (6 bases). The ends were cut back, 4 bases at V and 4 bases at J, with 17 bases in the middle. Germline assignment: CDR1 LGHNA and CDR2 YSLEER. This CDR3 region has 17 residues. The CDR3 is CASSRATGLQGANVLTF. In nucleotides, the CDR3 is TGCGCCAGCAGCCGTGCGACAGGCCTACAGGGGGCCAACGTCCTGACTTTC.

This chain joins TRBV9 and TRBJ2-3; 15 bases line up with TRBD2. Trimming cost V 0 bases and J 0 bases; bases outside gene matches: 2. CDR1 and CDR2 from the germline V gene are SGDLS and YYNGEE. The CDR3 contains 18 residues. CDR3 region: CASSVGGTSGGSTDTQYF. CDR3 DNA: TGTGCCAGCAGCGTAGGAGGGACTAGCGGGGGGAGCACAGATACGCAGTATTTT.

This chain uses TRBV7-9 with TRBJ1-2, with 8 bases fitting TRBD1. This CDR3 contains 13 residues. The ends lost 6 bases at V and 6 bases at J; junction bases unmatched: 6. Germline V gene lookup returns CDR1 SEHNR and CDR2 FQNEAQ (reference sequence). The CDR3 nucleotides read TGTGCCAGCAGATTCTCGACAGGGGATGGCTACACCTTC. This encodes CASRFSTGDGYTF.

The chain's CDR3 is CASSQKGEGHKETQYF. Here the CDR3 DNA reads TGTGCCAGCAGCCAAAAGGGGGAAGGACATAAGGAGACCCAGTACTTC. This chain links TRBV3-1 (or the pseudogene TRBV3-2) with TRBJ2-5; the D gene is possibly TRBD1 (6 bases). The ends were cut back, 2 bases at V and 5 bases at J, with 18 bases in the middle. The CDR3 extends over 16 amino acids. Germline CDR1 reads LGHDT; CDR2 reads YNNKEL (reference sequence).

The chain carries TRBV4-1 and TRBJ2-1; 10 bases are shared with TRBD1. Germline-derived CDR1 and CDR2 are MGHRA and YSYEKL. The V segment lost 0 bases and the J segment 6 bases; nucleotides outside the gene matches: 8. The CDR3 extends over 17 amino acids. CDR3 nucleotide sequence: TGCGCCAGCAGCCAAGACTCTCCGGGACAGGGGCGCAATGAGCAGTTCTTC. Protein: CASSQDSPGQGRNEQFF.

The CDR3 nucleotides are TGTGCCAGCAGCTCAAGGGGGGGGACTTTAGAAGAGACCCAGTACTTC. This codes for CASSSRGGTLEETQYF. The chain employs TRBV7-6 and TRBJ2-5, with a tentative D call TRBD2 (7 bases). Trimming took 4 bases from V and 3 from J, leaving 18 bases between them. CDR1 is SGHVS, CDR2 FNYEAQ, per germline. The CDR3 covers 16 residues.

The chain recombines TRBV30 with TRBJ1-5, with 7 positions matching TRBD1. The V and J ends lost 4 bases and 6 bases, in that order; junction bases with no gene match: 3. Germline-derived CDR1 and CDR2 are GTSNPN and SVGIG (reference sequence). This CDR3 has 12 residues. The CDR3 region is CAWNRDSQPQHF. The CDR3 nucleotides are TGTGCCTGGAACAGGGACAGTCAGCCCCAGCATTTT.

The rearrangement links TRBV7-2 to TRBJ1-2; TRBD1 aligns across 9 bases. In germline, CDR1 is SGHTA, CDR2 FQGNSA. Germline trimming cut 8 bases from V and 3 bases from J; bases unmatched to any gene: 10. This CDR3 comprises 15 residues. The CDR3 DNA reads as TGTGCCAGCGGCCAGACAGGGGGTCAAGACTATGGCTACACCTTC. This codes for CASGQTGGQDYGYTF.

This rearrangement joins TRBV18 to TRBJ1-4; D gene uncertain. Trimming removed 4 bases at V and 0 bases at J, with 9 bases between. The CDR3 is 15 amino acids. Germline V gene lookup returns CDR1 KGHSH and CDR2 LQKENI. CDR3 sequence reads: CASSLSQATNEKLFF. In DNA, the CDR3 is TGTGCCAGCTCACTTAGTCAGGCAACTAATGAAAAACTGTTTTTT.

The V gene is TRBV5-5, the J gene TRBJ2-7, with 7 bases identical to TRBD1. CDR1 SGHKS and CDR2 YYEKEE come from the germline V gene (reference sequence). V trimming: 0 bases; J trimming: 2 bases; junction bases outside the gene matches: 5. The CDR3 has 15 residues. In DNA, the CDR3 is TGTGCCAGCAGCTTGGTGGACAGGTTCACCTACGAGCAGTACTTC. Amino acid sequence: CASSLVDRFTYEQYF. The variable domain in full, completed from reference TRBV5-5 and TRBJ2-7, reads DAGVTQSPTHLIKTRGQQVTLRCSPISGHKSVSWYQQVLGQGPQFIFQYYEKEERGRGNFPDRFSARQFPNYSSELNVNALLLGDSALYLCASSLVDRFTYEQYFGPGTRLTVT.

This chain links TRBV5-6 with TRBJ1-6; perhaps TRBD1 as D (5 bases). The germline CDR1 and CDR2 sequences are SGHDT and YYEEEE. Trimming took 5 bases from V and 3 from J, leaving 6 bases between them. The CDR3 has 13 amino acids. The CDR3 loop is CASRQDYNSPLHF. The CDR3 nucleotides are TGTGCCAGCAGACAGGACTATAATTCACCCCTCCACTTT.